Given below is one T cell receptor beta chain in context. Its specificity is not known. This sample is drawn from a study of T cell clones after liver transplantation. In the study overall: Without induction therapy, subjects received standard immunosuppression until 12-24 months post-transplant. At least one year of complete immunosuppression withdrawal without enzymes over twice normal defined tolerance.

The table came from immunoSEQ multiplex PCR; TCRdb's copy has only in-frame clones and leaves some out. The sample includes some 120,000 clones, over 75% seen only once; the top ten take around 0.86%. General observations from the study: Post-transplant time points were not standardized, so conclusions are preliminary.

The source material was CD4+ T cells from blood, sampled 12 months after liver transplant. This receptor was obtained from a human patient who received a liver transplant. Some T cells may trace back to the graft donor.

The CDR3 coding sequence is TGTGCCAGCAGCTTGGACGGGGGAGACGCGACGCAGTACTTC. It encodes CASSLDGGDATQYF. This chain joins TRBV5-6 and TRBJ2-7, with D maybe TRBD2 (6 bases). Trimming took off 0 bases at V and 9 bases at J, with 16 bases between the two ends. Germline V CDR1 and CDR2: SGHDT, YYEEEE. The CDR3 consists of 14 residues. The full variable domain, in which reference TRBV5-6 and TRBJ2-7 provide the parts outside the CDR3, is DAGVTQSPTHLIKTRGQQVTLRCSPKSGHDTVSWYQQALGQGPQFIFQYYEEEERQRGNFPDRFSGHQFPNYSSELNVNALLLGDSALYLCASSLDGGDATQYFGPGTRLTVT.